This TCR beta chain was sequenced in a study of blood T cell repertoires in COVID-19 (dated by TCRdb to the early 2020s). Regarding the research as a whole: Collaborator samples came from the United States, Italy and Spain and covered acute and convalescent phases of COVID-19. The repertoires were released in a freely available public database intended as a resource for research on the immune response to SARS-CoV-2. A de-identified subject ID, COVID-19 status, age in years and sex were almost always included in the sample metadata. Samples came from the ongoing ImmuneRACE study (first 160 participants) plus 1,254 subjects from 6 global collaborators. Subjects who had been exposed to COVID-19, were actively infected with it, or had recovered from it provided the deeply sampled blood TCRbeta repertoires that made up the dataset. The prospective study material was composed of cDNA or gDNA derived from T cells, B-cell-depleted T cells, or PBMCs. Where available, HLA class I and class II types were taken from metadata supplied by the sample provider and were not determined by assay-based typing. The study at large found these results: The quantity of clinical and demographic metadata differed by source and by participant and was supplied without curation.

The CDR3 goes from the cysteine to the phenylalanine over 15 residues. Only CDR3 DNA remains: 45 bases, in frame from the first base. The germline V gene encodes CDR1 SGHRS and CDR2 YFSETQ. For this chain, trimming is 1 base at the V end and 8 bases at the J end, and the number of junction bases without a gene match is 6. TCRbeta CDR3 regions were amplified from genomic DNA by means of the immunoSEQ Assay, a bias-controlled multiplex PCR. In the paper's pipeline: The number of nucleated cells in each sample was estimated by amplification of reference gene primers within the assay. To quantify the absolute abundance of each unique TCRbeta CDR3 rearrangement, sequence reads were collapsed and filtered. For each sample, productive Simpson clonality was calculated as the square root of Simpson's diversity index across productive rearrangements. In TCRdb, the immuneACCESS table is reduced to in-frame sequences with V and J assigned. These tables do not hold every clone; where another copy was compared, an unresolved V gene accounts for under half, and the others remain unexplained. V and J calls plus clone size are reproduced from that table; the DNA served to infer D and trimming. Within this sample are about 250,000 clones, with 90% of them counted one time only. The ten largest clones take up 2.1% of the sample.

One collaborating source in Seattle enrolled patients while the patients were actively infected and followed the patients over time throughout the course of disease. Each collaborating institution followed its own protocols to collect whole blood in K2EDTA tubes. For TCRbeta analysis, collaborator samples were shipped as frozen whole blood, as isolated PBMCs, or as DNA extracted from either sample type. Note on this clone: Its specific antigen is unknown. No clone much larger than this one lies a single base away; base qualities are absent.

What was sequenced was peripheral blood. The receptor chain draws on TRBV5-1 and TRBJ1-2, with 12 middle bases fitting TRBD1. The receptor's source is a woman aged 55-70 years with COVID-19, enrolled during active disease. The CDR3 region: CASSLSGTGGGGYTF. The base sequence is TGCGCCAGCAGCTTGTCTGGGACAGGGGGCGGCGGCTACACCTTC. This CDR3, with the reference TRBV5-1 and TRBJ1-2 proteins standing in past its ends, gives the full variable domain KAGVTQTPRYLIKTRGQQVTLSCSPISGHRSVSWYQQTPGQGLQFLFEYFSETQRNKGNFPGRFSGRQFSNSRSEMNVSTLELGDSALYLCASSLSGTGGGGYTFGSGTRLTVV.